Listed below are T cell receptor beta chains from one sample, sequenced in a study of CD8 T cells in Susac syndrome. TCRdb itself ran the immunoSEQ multiplex PCR reads through MiXCR, one entry per CDR3 protein. The sample holds about 160,000 distinct CDR3 sequences, 95% to 97% seen once. Sequencing was carried out using CD4+ T cells from PBMCs. The receptors come from a human donor with Susac syndrome. CDR3s include the opening cysteine and the closing phenylalanine or tryptophan. A D gene is named only where the DNA matches it firmly. Only part of the rows carry a size: once, few, many, or a class if the clone is expanded.

size | D | J | V | DNA | CDR3
. | . | TRBJ1-4 | TRBV7-9 | TGTGCCAGCACCCAGGACGGCACTAATGAAAAACTGTTTTTT | CASTQDGTNEKLFF
. | . | TRBJ2-2 | TRBV9 | TGTGCCAGCAGCGTAGGCCCAACCCAGGGTCACACCGGGGAGCTGTTTTTT | CASSVGPTQGHTGELFF
. | . | TRBJ1-2 | TRBV29-1 | TGCAGCGTTGAAGATCGGGACGGAGACTATGGCTACACCTTC | CSVEDRDGDYGYTF
. | TRBD1 | TRBJ1-5 | TRBV18 | TGTGCCAGCTCACCCAGGACAGGGGAAGCCCAGCATTTT | CASSPRTGEAQHF
. | TRBD1 | TRBJ1-3 | TRBV12-3/TRBV12-4 | TGTGCCAGCAGTCCCGGGACAGCGGGCGACACCATATATTTT | CASSPGTAGDTIYF
. | . | TRBJ1-5 | TRBV20-1 | TGCAGTGGGGCAGGCTATAGCAATCAGCCCCAGCATTTT | CSGAGYSNQPQHF
. | . | TRBJ2-7 | TRBV11-2 | TGTGCCAGCAGCTCAACCTACGAGCAGTACTTC | CASSSTYEQYF
. | . | TRBJ2-4 | TRBV12-3/TRBV12-4 | TGTGCCAGCAGTTTTTACAGGGTAGAAAACATTCAGTACTTC | CASSFYRVENIQYF
. | TRBD2 | TRBJ2-1 | TRBV14 | TGTGCCACTTCTAGCGGGAGTATATACAATGAGCAGTTCTTC | CATSSGSIYNEQFF
. | TRBD2 | TRBJ2-5 | TRBV11-2 | TGTGCCAGCAGCTTAGAGGGTAGCGGGGGGTTGGCGACCCAGTACTTC | CASSLEGSGGLATQYF
. | . | TRBJ1-5 | TRBV28 | TGTGCCAGCACTTCGAGACGGGTCGGCTGGCAGCCCCAGCATTTT | CASTSRRVGWQPQHF
. | . | TRBJ2-1 | TRBV20-1 | TGCAGTGCTAGAGATCGGTCGGTTACGTTTGCTGACAATGAGCAGTTCTTC | CSARDRSVTFADNEQFF
. | . | TRBJ1-1 | TRBV7-2 | TGTGCCAGCAGCCCCCAAGCTCGAGGTGAAGCTTTCTTT | CASSPQARGEAFF
. | TRBD1 | TRBJ1-2 | TRBV5-1 | TGCGCCAGCAGCTTCGATGGACAGGGGAACTATGGCTACACCTTC | CASSFDGQGNYGYTF
once | TRBD1 | TRBJ2-1 | TRBV6-2/TRBV6-3 | TGTGCCAGCAGTTACCTTATCAGACAGGGATCCTACAATGAGCAGTTCTTC | CASSYLIRQGSYNEQFF
. | . | TRBJ1-5 | TRBV9 | TGTGCCAGCAGCGTCCATTCGTCGGCAGGGCAGAAAAGCAATCAGCCCCAGCATTTT | CASSVHSSAGQKSNQPQHF
. | . | TRBJ2-6 | TRBV10-3 | TGTGCCATCAGCGGAGGGCCGCTGGCGGGGGCCAACGTCCTGACTTTC | CAISGGPLAGANVLTF
once | . | TRBJ1-2 | TRBV13 | TGTGCCACAACACTCCGGGACACGCCGATCGGCGGCTACACCTTC | CATTLRDTPIGGYTF
. | . | TRBJ2-5 | TRBV3-1 | TGTGCCAGCACGTCGCAGGGAGAGACCCAGTACTTC | CASTSQGETQYF
. | . | TRBJ1-1 | TRBV7-9 | TGTGCCAGCAGAGACACGGGGGCGGGAACTGAAGCTTTCTTT | CASRDTGAGTEAFF
. | TRBD2 | TRBJ2-1 | TRBV20-1 | TGCAGTGCTAGATCTAGCGGGAGAGTCCATGAGCAGTTCTTC | CSARSSGRVHEQFF
few | . | TRBJ2-1 | TRBV12-3/TRBV12-4 | TGTGCCAGCAGTTTAGTCGGGTACAATGAGCAGTTCTTC | CASSLVGYNEQFF
. | . | TRBJ2-5 | TRBV27 | TGTGCCAGCAGCCCGGGACTGGGGGGCGTAGAGACCCAGTACTTC | CASSPGLGGVETQYF
. | . | TRBJ2-1 | TRBV4-3 | TGCGCCAGCAGCCAAGAACAGCCGAGGAATGAGCAGTTCTTC | CASSQEQPRNEQFF
. | . | TRBJ2-5 | TRBV15 | TGTGCCACCAGCAGAGTGGTAGGGCTTGGAGAGACCCAGTACTTC | CATSRVVGLGETQYF
. | TRBD1 | TRBJ2-7 | TRBV3-1 | TGTGCCAGCAGCCAAGGTACAGGACAGGGGAAATACTTC | CASSQGTGQGKYF
once | . | TRBJ1-1 | TRBV29-1 | TGCAGCTCCCAGACAGGCAACACTGAAGCTTTCTTT | CSSQTGNTEAFF
. | . | TRBJ2-1 | TRBV29-1 | TGCAGCGTTGGGCACGTTAAGGGCAGAGAGCAGTTCTTC | CSVGHVKGREQFF
once | TRBD2 | TRBJ2-7 | TRBV20-1 | TGCAGTAATAAAGCGGGAGTCTCCCACGAGCAGTACTTC | CSNKAGVSHEQYF
. | . | TRBJ2-3 | TRBV5-4 | TGTGCCAGCAGCTTGGGGTTTACGCCAGCTAGCACAGATACGCAGTATTTT | CASSLGFTPASTDTQYF
. | TRBD2 | TRBJ2-3 | TRBV20-1 | TGCAGTGCTCTAGCGGGAGGGATCGCAGATACGCAGTATTTT | CSALAGGIADTQYF
. | . | TRBJ1-4 | TRBV4-3 | TGCGCCAGCAGCCAAGATCCGGGTCCAACCTCTGAAAAACTGTTTTTT | CASSQDPGPTSEKLFF
. | . | TRBJ1-1 | TRBV6-1 | TGTGCCAGCAAGTTTGTCTCATTGAGTCCTGAAGCTTTCTTT | CASKFVSLSPEAFF
. | TRBD2 | TRBJ2-3 | TRBV30 | TGTGCCTGGAGAGCTGGGTCTCCCGGGGGGACAGATACGCAGTATTTT | CAWRAGSPGGTDTQYF
. | . | TRBJ2-3 | TRBV6-5 | TGTGCCAGCAGTTACTCAGGGTTCGGGGGAGCCAGGAAGGGAGATACGCAGTATTTT | CASSYSGFGGARKGDTQYF
. | . | TRBJ2-4 | TRBV24-1 | TGTGCCACCAGTGACCAGACAGGCGGCAAAAACATTCAGTACTTC | CATSDQTGGKNIQYF
. | . | TRBJ2-1 | TRBV6-2/TRBV6-3 | TGTGCCAGCAGTGTCCAGGGGTCCCAATTTAAGGAGCAGTTCTTC | CASSVQGSQFKEQFF
. | TRBD1 | TRBJ1-5 | TRBV5-1 | TGCGCCAGCAGCGTTGAGGGACAGCTCAATCAGCCCCAGCATTTT | CASSVEGQLNQPQHF
. | . | TRBJ2-1 | TRBV15 | TGTGCCACCAGCAGTACAGGGTCCAATGAGCAGTTCTTC | CATSSTGSNEQFF
. | TRBD2 | TRBJ2-5 | TRBV20-1 | TGCAGTGCTAGAGATTGGCTAGCGGGGGGCCAGACCCAGTACTTC | CSARDWLAGGQTQYF
few | TRBD1 | TRBJ2-5 | TRBV12-3/TRBV12-4 | TGTGCCAGCAGTCGGGACAGGGACCAAGAGACCCAGTACTTC | CASSRDRDQETQYF
. | . | TRBJ1-1 | TRBV25-1 | TGTGCCAGCAGTGACCACGGGGGACCTGAAGCTTTCTTT | CASSDHGGPEAFF
. | TRBD2 | TRBJ2-5 | TRBV29-1 | TGCAGCGTTGGGGGACTAGCGGGAGGTTCTGGAGAGACCCAGTACTTC | CSVGGLAGGSGETQYF
once | . | TRBJ2-4 | TRBV20-1 | TGCAGTGCTAGAGGGACACGACTGGCCAAAAACATTCAGTACTTC | CSARGTRLAKNIQYF
. | . | TRBJ1-2 | TRBV7-8 | TGTGCCAGCAGCTTAGGCGGACAGCTTAGCTCCTATGGCTACACCTTC | CASSLGGQLSSYGYTF
. | . | TRBJ2-7 | TRBV11-2 | TGTGCCAGCAACGCCCACCTCTACGAGCAGTACTTC | CASNAHLYEQYF
. | TRBD1 | TRBJ2-7 | TRBV30 | TGTGCCTGGAGTGGACAGGGCTACGAGCAGTACTTC | CAWSGQGYEQYF
. | . | TRBJ2-3 | TRBV30 | TGTGCCTGGGGACAGTCGGGGACAGATACGCAGTATTTT | CAWGQSGTDTQYF
. | . | TRBJ2-7 | TRBV30 | TGTGCCTGGAGTCACAACAGGCGACCCTACGAGCAGTACTTC | CAWSHNRRPYEQYF
. | TRBD2 | TRBJ2-1 | TRBV7-6 | TGTGCTCTTAGCGGGAGCTACAATGAGCAGTTCTTC | CALSGSYNEQFF
. | TRBD2 | TRBJ2-7 | TRBV30 | TGTGCCTGGAGCGAAGGACTAGGGCGGCAGTACTTC | CAWSEGLGRQYF
. | TRBD1 | TRBJ2-2 | TRBV15 | TGTGCCACCAGCAGGGACCAGGGGGCGCATCGCACCGGGGAGCTGTTTTTT | CATSRDQGAHRTGELFF
. | . | TRBJ2-3 | TRBV3-1 | TGTGCCAGCAGCCAACAGCGCGATACGCAGTATTTT | CASSQQRDTQYF
. | . | TRBJ1-3 | TRBV28 | TGTGCCAGCGGACCGCCCTCTGGAAACACCATATATTTT | CASGPPSGNTIYF
. | TRBD2 | TRBJ2-4 | TRBV6-1 | TGTGCCAGCAGTCCCATCCCGAGCGGGGGGCGGAGCATTCAGTACTTC | CASSPIPSGGRSIQYF